Listed below are T cell receptor beta chains from one sample, sequenced in a study of T cell changes during pregnancy in multiple sclerosis. Assay used: immunoSEQ multiplex PCR; TCRdb lists only in-frame clones, some missing. The sample shows 70,000 to 95,000 clones, about 93% of them seen only once. The sample consisted of peripheral blood, taken in the first trimester of pregnancy. The receptor set was obtained from a female donor with multiple sclerosis, enrolled in a pregnancy study. The CDR3 runs from the conserved cysteine through the conserved F or W. Each record gives: clone size, D gene, J gene, V gene, CDR3 DNA, CDR3 protein. A D gene is named only where the DNA matches it firmly. Not every row has a clone size; where given, it reads once, few, many or a size class.

>few|TRBD1|TRBJ1-2|TRBV18
TGTGCCAGCTCACCCGGGACAGGGCGGAGAGGCTACACCTTC
CASSPGTGRRGYTF
>NA|NA|TRBJ1-6|TRBV5-8
TGTGCCAGCAGCCCCGGGTCGCCCTTTAATTCACCCCTCCACTTT
CASSPGSPFNSPLHF
>NA|NA|TRBJ1-2|TRBV6-1
TGTGCCCATCGGGGGGGAGAGGGCTACACCTTC
CAHRGGEGYTF
>NA|TRBD1|TRBJ2-6|TRBV19
TGTGCCAGTAGCTCTATCATCTCGGGGGACAGGAGCTCTGGGGCCAACGTCCTGACTTTC
CASSSIISGDRSSGANVLTF
>NA|TRBD1|TRBJ2-7|TRBV7-8
TGTGCCAGCAGCACGGGGACAGGGATATTCTACGAGCAGTACTTC
CASSTGTGIFYEQYF
>NA|NA|TRBJ1-5|TRBV27
TGTGCCAGCAGTCCCGGGACATCAAGCAATCAGCCCCAGCATTTT
CASSPGTSSNQPQHF
>once|TRBD1|TRBJ1-2|TRBV6-1
TGTGCCAGCAGACGACAGGGAGGAAACTATGGCTACACCTTC
CASRRQGGNYGYTF
>NA|NA|TRBJ1-6|TRBV25-1
TGTGCCAGCAGTGTTCTACAGGGAGGGAAGAATAATTCACCCCTCCACTTT
CASSVLQGGKNNSPLHF
>NA|NA|TRBJ2-7|TRBV6-1
TGTGCCAGCAGTGTGGGTGTCGGGGTCCTCTCCGATGAGCAGTACTTC
CASSVGVGVLSDEQYF
>NA|NA|TRBJ1-4|TRBV5-1
TGCGCCAGCAGCTTGGTAGCAGGGGCGGAGGAAAAACTGTTTTTT
CASSLVAGAEEKLFF
>NA|TRBD1|TRBJ1-2|TRBV4-1
TGCGCCAGCAGCCAACCCGACAGGGGGCGTTATGGCTACACCTTC
CASSQPDRGRYGYTF
>NA|NA|TRBJ1-2|TRBV25-1
TGTGCCAGCACGACAGGTCAGAATGGCTACACCTTC
CASTTGQNGYTF
>NA|NA|TRBJ1-5|TRBV2
TGTGCCATCGGGAAGCCCGATTATAGCAATCAGCCCCAGCATTTT
CAIGKPDYSNQPQHF
>NA|TRBD2|TRBJ2-7|TRBV29-1
TGCAGCGACGCAGCGGGGGGCCCTCCCCCGCAGTACTTC
CSDAAGGPPPQYF
>NA|NA|TRBJ1-5|TRBV21-1
TGTGCCAGCAGCGCCCGGGACAGCCATTCCAATCAGCCCCAGCATTTT
CASSARDSHSNQPQHF
>NA|NA|TRBJ2-3|TRBV2
TGTGCCAGCTCTACTAGCACAGATACGCAGTATTTT
CASSTSTDTQYF
>NA|NA|TRBJ1-3|TRBV25-1
TGTGCCAGCAGTGAGCGAATCGGCTCTGGAAACACCATATATTTT
CASSERIGSGNTIYF
>NA|NA|TRBJ2-1|TRBV11-3
TGTGCCAGCAGCTTAAAGGCCATACGGGGGGCTAAGCAGTTCTTC
CASSLKAIRGAKQFF
>NA|TRBD1|TRBJ1-4|TRBV18
TGTGCCAGCTCACACGAACAGGGGCTTAATGAAAAACTGTTTTTT
CASSHEQGLNEKLFF
>NA|NA|TRBJ1-5|TRBV19
TGTGCCAGTAGTAGCCCCGCACAGGTCCAGGAAGCCCAGCATTTT
CASSSPAQVQEAQHF
>NA|TRBD1|TRBJ1-1|TRBV7-3
TGTGCCAGCAGCTTAGCGACAGGGGCGAACACTGAAGCTTTCTTT
CASSLATGANTEAFF
>NA|NA|TRBJ1-2|TRBV5-1
TGCGCCAGCAGCTTTCCGGAGAACTATGGCTACACCTTC
CASSFPENYGYTF
>few|NA|TRBJ2-7|TRBV6-1
TGTGCCAGCAGTGTTGGATTTGAGGCTGGCGAGCAGTACTTC
CASSVGFEAGEQYF
>once|NA|TRBJ2-7|TRBV19
TGTGCCAGTAGTATAGCCCCCGGGACTCAGACGACCTACGAGCAGTACTTC
CASSIAPGTQTTYEQYF
>NA|NA|TRBJ2-1|TRBV7-7
TGTGCTAGCAGCTTCGAGTCCGGTCGGCAGTTCTTC
CASSFESGRQFF
>NA|TRBD2|TRBJ2-6|TRBV10-3
TGTGCCATCAGTGGGCTAGCGGTTTATAGCTCTGGGGCCAACGTCCTGACTTTC
CAISGLAVYSSGANVLTF
>NA|NA|TRBJ1-2|TRBV19
TGTGCCAGTAGTGGGGCAACCCCGTATGGCTACACCTTC
CASSGATPYGYTF
>NA|NA|TRBJ1-1|TRBV6-1
TGTGCCAGCAGTGCCACAGATGACACTGAAGCTTTCTTT
CASSATDDTEAFF
>NA|TRBD1|TRBJ1-1|TRBV14
TGTGCCAGCAGGCTACAGGGGTCGTACACTGAAGCTTTCTTT
CASRLQGSYTEAFF
>NA|NA|TRBJ1-1|TRBV19
TGTGCCAGTAGTATGTTACGGTTGAGCGGGGAGGCTATGAACACTGAAGCTTTCTTT
CASSMLRLSGEAMNTEAFF
>once|NA|TRBJ1-1|TRBV11-2
TGTGCCAGCAGCTTAGATATGGCTTTCTTT
CASSLDMAFF
>NA|TRBD2|TRBJ2-1|TRBV27
TGTGCCAGCAGTCTACTAGCGGGGGCCTACCTCAATGAGCAGTTCTTC
CASSLLAGAYLNEQFF
>NA|TRBD1|TRBJ2-7|TRBV6-1
TGTGCCATTGCCGGTCTCGGGACAGCCGGCTACGAGCAGTACTTC
CAIAGLGTAGYEQYF
>NA|NA|TRBJ2-7|TRBV11-3
TGTGCCAGCAGCTTGGGGCCCTCCTACGAGCAGTACTTC
CASSLGPSYEQYF